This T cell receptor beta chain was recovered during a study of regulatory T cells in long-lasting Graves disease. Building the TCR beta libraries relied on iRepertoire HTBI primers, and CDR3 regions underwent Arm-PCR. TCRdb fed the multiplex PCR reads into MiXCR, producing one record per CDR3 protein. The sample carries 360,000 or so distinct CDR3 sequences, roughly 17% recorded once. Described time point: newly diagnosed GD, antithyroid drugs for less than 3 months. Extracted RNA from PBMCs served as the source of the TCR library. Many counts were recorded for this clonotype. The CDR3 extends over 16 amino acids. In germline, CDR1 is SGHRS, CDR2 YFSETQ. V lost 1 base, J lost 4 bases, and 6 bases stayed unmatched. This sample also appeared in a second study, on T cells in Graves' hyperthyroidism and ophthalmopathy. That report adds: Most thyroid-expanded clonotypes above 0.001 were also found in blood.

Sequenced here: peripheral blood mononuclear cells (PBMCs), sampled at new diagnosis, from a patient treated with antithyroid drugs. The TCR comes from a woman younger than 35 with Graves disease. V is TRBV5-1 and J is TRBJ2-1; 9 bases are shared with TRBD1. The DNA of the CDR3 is TGCGCCAGCAGCTTGACGGGACAGGGTAGATACAATGAGCAGTTCTTC. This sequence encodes CASSLTGQGRYNEQFF.